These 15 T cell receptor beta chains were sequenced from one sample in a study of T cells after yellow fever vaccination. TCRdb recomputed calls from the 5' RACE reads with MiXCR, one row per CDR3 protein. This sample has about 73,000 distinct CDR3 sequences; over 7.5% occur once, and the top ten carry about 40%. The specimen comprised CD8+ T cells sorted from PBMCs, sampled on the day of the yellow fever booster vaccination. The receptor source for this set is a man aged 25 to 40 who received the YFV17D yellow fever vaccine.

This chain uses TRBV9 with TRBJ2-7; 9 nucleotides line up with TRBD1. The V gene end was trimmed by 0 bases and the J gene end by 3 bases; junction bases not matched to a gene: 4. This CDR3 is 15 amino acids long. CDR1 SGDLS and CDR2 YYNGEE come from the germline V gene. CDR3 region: CASSVAPGQGYEQYF. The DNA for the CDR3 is TGTGCCAGCAGCGTAGCTCCGGGACAGGGCTACGAGCAGTACTTC.

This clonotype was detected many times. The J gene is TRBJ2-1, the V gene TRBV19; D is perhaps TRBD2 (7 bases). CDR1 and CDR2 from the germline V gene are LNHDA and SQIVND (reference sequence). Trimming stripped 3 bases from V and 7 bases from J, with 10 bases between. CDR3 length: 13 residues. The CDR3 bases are TGTGCCAGTAGTATTGGGGGGGCGAATGAGCAGTTCTTC. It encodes CASSIGGANEQFF.

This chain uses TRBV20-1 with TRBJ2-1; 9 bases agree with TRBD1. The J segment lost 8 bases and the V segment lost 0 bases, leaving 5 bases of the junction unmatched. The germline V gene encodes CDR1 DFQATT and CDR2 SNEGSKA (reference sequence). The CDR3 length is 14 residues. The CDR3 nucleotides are TGCAGTGCTAGAGATCCGGGACAGGGATATGAGCAGTTCTTC. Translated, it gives CSARDPGQGYEQFF.

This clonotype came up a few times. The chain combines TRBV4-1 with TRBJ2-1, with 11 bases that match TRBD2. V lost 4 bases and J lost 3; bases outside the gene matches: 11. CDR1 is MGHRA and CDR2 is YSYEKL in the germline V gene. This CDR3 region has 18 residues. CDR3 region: CASSPTALTSGNYNEQFF. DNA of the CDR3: TGCGCCAGCAGCCCCACAGCCTTGACTAGCGGGAACTACAATGAGCAGTTCTTC.

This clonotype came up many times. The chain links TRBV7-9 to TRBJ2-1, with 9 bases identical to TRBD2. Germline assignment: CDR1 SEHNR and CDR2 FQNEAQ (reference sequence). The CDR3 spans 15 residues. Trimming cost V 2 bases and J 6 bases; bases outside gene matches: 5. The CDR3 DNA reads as TGTGCCAGCAGCTTATTTTTTAGCGGGAGCAATGAGCAGTTCTTC. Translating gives CASSLFFSGSNEQFF.

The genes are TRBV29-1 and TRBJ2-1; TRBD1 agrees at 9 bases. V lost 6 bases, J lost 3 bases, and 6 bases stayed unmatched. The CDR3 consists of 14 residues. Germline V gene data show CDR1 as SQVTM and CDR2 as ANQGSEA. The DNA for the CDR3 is TGCAGCGTGCAGGGACAGGGAATCTACAATGAGCAGTTCTTC. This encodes CSVQGQGIYNEQFF.

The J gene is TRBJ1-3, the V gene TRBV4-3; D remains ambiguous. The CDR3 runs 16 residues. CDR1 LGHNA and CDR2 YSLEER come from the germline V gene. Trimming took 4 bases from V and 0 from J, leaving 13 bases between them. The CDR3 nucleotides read TGCGCCAGCAGCCCATCAAGACCCGTCTCTGGAAACACCATATATTTT. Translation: CASSPSRPVSGNTIYF.

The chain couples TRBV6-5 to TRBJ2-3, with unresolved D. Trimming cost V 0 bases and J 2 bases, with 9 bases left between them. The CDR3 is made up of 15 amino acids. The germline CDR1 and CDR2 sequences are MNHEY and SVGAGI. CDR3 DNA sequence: TGTGCCAGCAGTTACTCGCTCCCAGACACAGATACGCAGTATTTT. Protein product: CASSYSLPDTDTQYF.

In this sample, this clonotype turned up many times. The CDR3 spells CASSFPGNEQFF. The CDR3 DNA reads TGTGCCAGCAGTTTCCCGGGCAATGAGCAGTTCTTC. The chain combines TRBV6-5 with TRBJ2-1, with D unresolved. Germline V gene sequence: CDR1 MNHEY, CDR2 SVGAGI. Trimming pared 4 bases from V and 6 bases from J, leaving 7 bases between. The CDR3 consists of 12 residues.

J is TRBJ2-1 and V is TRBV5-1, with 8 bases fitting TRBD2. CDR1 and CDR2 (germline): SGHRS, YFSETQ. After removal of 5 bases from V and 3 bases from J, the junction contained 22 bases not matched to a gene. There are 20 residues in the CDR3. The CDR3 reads CASSFGRPTAGTRSYNEQFF. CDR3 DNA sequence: TGCGCCAGCAGTTTCGGGAGACCGACTGCCGGGACTAGAAGCTACAATGAGCAGTTCTTC.

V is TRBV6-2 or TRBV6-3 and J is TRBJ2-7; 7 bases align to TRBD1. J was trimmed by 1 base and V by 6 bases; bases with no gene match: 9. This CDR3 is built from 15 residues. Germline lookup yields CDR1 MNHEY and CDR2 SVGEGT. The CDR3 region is CASRPTGMESYEQYF. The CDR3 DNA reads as TGTGCCAGCAGGCCGACAGGGATGGAATCCTACGAGCAGTACTTC.

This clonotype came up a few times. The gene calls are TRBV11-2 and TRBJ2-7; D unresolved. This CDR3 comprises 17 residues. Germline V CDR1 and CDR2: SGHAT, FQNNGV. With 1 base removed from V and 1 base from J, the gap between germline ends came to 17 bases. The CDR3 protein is CASSLVQGYGTSYEQYF. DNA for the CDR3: TGTGCCAGCAGCTTAGTTCAAGGGTACGGCACTTCCTACGAGCAGTACTTC.

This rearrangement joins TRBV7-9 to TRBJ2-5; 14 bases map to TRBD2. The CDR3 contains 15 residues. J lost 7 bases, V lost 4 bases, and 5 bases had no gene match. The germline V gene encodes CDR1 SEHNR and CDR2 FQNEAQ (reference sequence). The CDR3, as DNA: TGTGCCAGCAGCTCCGGGACTAGCGGGAGATTGACCCAGTACTTC. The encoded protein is CASSSGTSGRLTQYF.

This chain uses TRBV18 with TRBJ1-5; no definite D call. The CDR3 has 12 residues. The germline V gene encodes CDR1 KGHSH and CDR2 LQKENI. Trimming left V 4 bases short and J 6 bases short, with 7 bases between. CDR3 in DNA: TGTGCCAGCTCACTGACTTCTCAGCCCCAGCATTTT. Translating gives CASSLTSQPQHF. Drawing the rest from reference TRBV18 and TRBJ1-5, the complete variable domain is NAGVMQNPRHLVRRRGQEARLRCSPMKGHSHVYWYRQLPEEGLKFMVYLQKENIIDESGMPKERFSAEFPKEGPSILRIQQVVRGDSAAYFCASSLTSQPQHFGDGTRLSIL.

CDR3 protein: CASSLQGAGEQYF. CDR3 sequence (DNA): TGTGCCAGCAGTCTCCAGGGGGCTGGCGAGCAGTACTTC. The rearrangement uses TRBV12-3 or TRBV12-4 and TRBJ2-7; 8 bases agree with TRBD1. The V segment lost 5 bases and the J segment 6 bases; nucleotides outside the gene matches: 6. The CDR3 spans 13 residues.